This T cell receptor beta chain was recovered during a study of shared clonotypes between healthy human individuals (dated by TCRdb to the early 2020s). Context from the whole study: The cohort included three men and two women between 18 and 49 years of age. For each donor, CD4 naive and CD4 memory were each run on three plates, CD8 naive on two plates, and CD8 memory on one plate. The study deeply sequenced blood TCR repertoires of five healthy adults to estimate repertoire size and the extent of clonotype sharing between individuals. To increase sequencing depth and limit assay-specific biases, different laboratories used diverse techniques to prepare libraries and sequence TCR repertoires. Each donor's leukapheresis produced roughly between roughly 0.85 and 9 billion PBMCs. Overall study results and their limits: The small number of donors limited the genetic and exposure-history diversity represented. Sampling was limited to blood, and TCR repertoires in tissue likely differ from TCR repertoires in blood. Estimated clonotype richness was generally larger for naive than for memory subsets. Across several donors, around 5.4% of naive CD4, 3% to 4% of naive CD8, under 2.5% of memory CD4, and under 0.45% of memory CD8 clonotypes were shared. Based on pairwise subsampling, the degree of clonotype sharing among donors was expected to be affected by sequencing depth. Incomplete sequencing was indicated by rarefaction of sorted-subset datasets, despite the large sequencing depth. Higher generation probabilities were observed for clonotypes shared by all four sorted-subset donors than for non-shared clonotypes.

Trimming removed 2 bases from V and 2 bases from J, leaving 7 bases between the germline ends. In the germline V gene, CDR1 corresponds to SGHVS and CDR2 to FQNEAQ. The CDR3 has 13 amino acids, counting the end cysteine and phenylalanine. The entry retains the CDR3 DNA only, 39 bases that are in frame from base 1. Regarding this clone: Its specific antigen is unknown. No much larger clone exists at a distance of one base, and base qualities are not known.

Healthy HIV-negative adults with no recently reported acute infections or vaccinations were included as donors. All donors were Caucasian adults living in Nashville, Tennessee, USA. CD4+ T cells were enriched through magnetic negative selection, after which naive cells were positively selected on CD45RA and the remaining negative fraction served as the memory subset. After blood collection by leukapheresis, PBMCs were isolated using Ficoll-Histopaque density gradient centrifugation and then cryopreserved in the vapor phase of liquid nitrogen. Analytical flow cytometry was used to check the purity and quantity of every magnetically sorted T cell population. Genomic DNA was isolated from every sorted fraction and measured by UV absorbance on a Nanodrop 2000c. Using the deep immunoSEQ assay, multiplex PCR amplified TCR CDR3 regions from genomic DNA. Extracted genomic DNA from each cell subset was spread evenly across all wells of several immunoSEQ 96-well plates, with each plate serving as a replicate. Each replicate PCR for sorted subsets received about 0.2 ug genomic DNA, equal to about 30,000 T cell genomes. The purified libraries were quantified using a Qubit 3.0 fluorometer, sized with a Bioanalyzer 2100, and then quantified again using the KAPA Library Quantification kit. Each immunoSEQ 96-well plate was sequenced on its own single-read 150-cycle Illumina NextSeq 550 flow cell. In the paper's pipeline: Because the immunoSEQ output included only junctional sequences and no quality scores, the filtering could not be the same as the filtering used for full-length reads. To assign V/J genes and CDR3, sequences were annotated against IMGT germline references using PyIR, a Python wrapper for IgBLAST v1.9. Reads were removed for weak V/J assignments (E-value above 1e-6), missing CDR3, stop codons, out-of-frame junctions, or ambiguous translated residues. V3J clonotypes were defined as sequences sharing the same inferred V gene, J gene, and CDR3 amino acid sequence. Percentage overlap between repertoires was calculated by dividing the number of shared unique clonotypes by the size of the smaller repertoire. RTK rarefaction, the Chao1 estimator, and Recon v2.1 estimates of unobserved clonotypes were used to assess repertoire richness. Generation probabilities for all TCRbeta clonotypes obtained by the gDNA method from several donors were computed using OLGA. The table comes from immuneACCESS by way of TCRdb, which keeps in-frame sequences with V and J called. Part of the clones is missing from these tables; in studies checked, under half for an unresolved V gene and the rest for unknown reasons. V, J and clone size were drawn from that table, and D and trimming were deduced from the DNA. Recorded for this sample are hundreds of thousands of clones; less than 85% of them occurred a single time. The ten largest make up under 2% of the sample.

The sequencing input was memory CD4+ T cells sorted from blood. The intended sense of this specimen's cell subset or site label: CD45RA-negative fraction. The chain was built from TRBV7-8 and TRBJ2-7; no D segment can be confidently identified. The receptor comes from a young woman in good health. The CDR3 region: CASSLRAAYEQYF. The nucleotide sequence reads as follows: TGTGCCAGCAGCTTAAGAGCAGCCTACGAGCAGTACTTC.